The T cell receptor beta chain under discussion was sequenced for a study of identifying expanded T cells in peripheral blood. Study-level findings and limits: Clone count variance between approximately two-week samples rose with total template count. About 1.3 clones differed between technical replicates, versus approximately 16 and 19 over time.

Collection occurred without any documented infections or immune events in donors. Repertoires were generated with immunoSEQ multiplex PCR, while TCRdb's copy carries only in-frame clones and drops some. This sample carries some 97,000 clones, 75% to 90% of them seen once, and the ten largest clones take just over 5.5%. Trimming cost V 4 bases and J 5 bases, with 12 bases left between them. The CDR3 is 14 amino acids. Germline V gives CDR1 SNHLY, CDR2 FYNNEI. A remark on this clone: Its matching antigen is unknown.

The clonotype was recovered from a person aged 18 to 75 in good health. The rearrangement links TRBV2 to TRBJ1-3, with no clear D. The sequencing sample was made of blood. CDR3 sequence: CASSGSKERNTIYF. Here the CDR3 DNA reads TGTGCCAGCAGTGGAAGCAAGGAAAGAAACACCATATATTTT.